This entry lists 13 T cell receptor beta chains sequenced from one sample in a study of cytotoxic CD8 clonotypes in ibrutinib-treated CLL. TCRdb's table, derived via immunoSEQ multiplex PCR, lists solely in-frame clones and lacks some. The sample has approximately 84,000 clones, around 84% seen once; the top ten hold about 5.6%. Sequenced material: PBMCs, taken before ibrutinib treatment. These receptor sequences come from a human donor with chronic lymphocytic leukemia.

The gene calls are TRBV5-1 and TRBJ2-7, with 7 bases lining up with TRBD1. The CDR3 is made up of 15 amino acids. Germline loops: CDR1 SGHRS, CDR2 YFSETQ. Trimming removed 4 bases from V and 0 bases from J; junction bases left unmatched: 7. CDR3 sequence (DNA): TGCGCCAGCAGCAGGCAGGGGGAAAGCTCCTACGAGCAGTACTTC. Translating gives CASSRQGESSYEQYF.

The chain has TRBV29-1 and TRBJ2-5; D might be TRBD1 or TRBD2, each matching 6 bases. V lost 3 bases, J lost 2 bases, and 19 bases lay in between. The germline V gene has CDR1 SQVTM and CDR2 ANQGSEA. The CDR3 spans 16 residues. CDR3 residues: CSVEGWVGGSQETQYF. The CDR3 DNA is TGCAGCGTTGAGGGGTGGGTAGGGGGGTCACAAGAGACCCAGTACTTC.

The chain employs TRBV29-1 and TRBJ2-7; 7 bases fit TRBD1. This CDR3 comprises 15 residues. V dropped 3 bases and J dropped 2; count of bases not matched to a gene: 10. Germline V lookup: CDR1 SQVTM, CDR2 ANQGSEA. The DNA of the CDR3 is TGCAGCGTTGAGGGGGACAGACGCCCACCCTACGAGCAGTACTTC. Protein: CSVEGDRRPPYEQYF.

The gene calls are TRBV5-6 and TRBJ1-1, with D unresolved. Germline CDR1 SGHDT, CDR2 YYEEEE. The CDR3 contains 15 residues. Trimming removed 4 bases at V and 0 bases at J, with 13 bases between. The CDR3 DNA follows: TGTGCCAGCAGCCTATTGACGGTGATGAACACTGAAGCTTTCTTT. Its translation is CASSLLTVMNTEAFF.

This chain links TRBV28 with TRBJ2-2; D unclear. The CDR3 covers 14 residues. In germline, CDR1 is MDHEN, CDR2 SYDVKM. Trimming pared 3 bases from V and 1 base from J, leaving 6 bases between. This chain's CDR3 is CASSFYGNTGELFF. In nucleotides, the CDR3 is TGTGCCAGCAGTTTCTACGGGAACACCGGGGAGCTGTTTTTT. The complete variable domain, with remaining parts taken from reference TRBV28 and TRBJ2-2, reads DVKVTQSSRYLVKRTGEKVFLECVQDMDHENMFWYRQDPGLGLRLIYFSYDVKMKEKGDIPEGYSVSREKKERFSLILESASTNQTSMYLCASSFYGNTGELFFGEGSRLTVL.

The J gene is TRBJ2-1, the V gene TRBV10-1, with a tentative D call TRBD1 (5 bases). Germline loops: CDR1 WNHNN, CDR2 SYGVQD (reference sequence). The CDR3 contains 14 residues. V was pared by 0 bases and J by 7 bases, with 10 bases between. CDR3 amino acids: CASSESQVINEQFF. CDR3 DNA sequence: TGCGCCAGCAGTGAGTCACAGGTAATAAATGAGCAGTTCTTC.

This clone was recorded a few times. The V call is TRBV6-5, the J call TRBJ1-2; D not certain. The CDR3 contains 12 residues. Trimming took off 5 bases at V and 3 bases at J, with 7 bases between the two ends. Germline loops: CDR1 MNHEY, CDR2 SVGAGI. The CDR3 coding sequence is TGTGCCAGCAGTAGACCATACTATGGCTACACCTTC. Protein sequence: CASSRPYYGYTF.

The chain links TRBV28 to TRBJ2-3; D is possibly TRBD2 (6 bases). Germline CDR1 and CDR2: MDHEN and SYDVKM. Between the trimmed V and J ends, which lost 3 bases and 4 bases, there was a span of 11 bases. This CDR3 has 14 amino acids. The CDR3 nucleotides read TGTGCCAGCAGTTTCTTACGCGGGGCAGATACGCAGTATTTT. Its protein product is CASSFLRGADTQYF. Full variable domain (remainder filled in from reference TRBV28 and TRBJ2-3): DVKVTQSSRYLVKRTGEKVFLECVQDMDHENMFWYRQDPGLGLRLIYFSYDVKMKEKGDIPEGYSVSREKKERFSLILESASTNQTSMYLCASSFLRGADTQYFGPGTRLTVL.

J is TRBJ2-7 and V is TRBV6-5; 7 nucleotides align to TRBD2. The J segment lost 0 bases and the V segment lost 2 bases, leaving 4 bases of the junction unmatched. Germline V gene data show CDR1 as MNHEY and CDR2 as SVGAGI. CDR3 length equals 15 residues. Here the CDR3 DNA reads TGTGCCAGCAGTTACGGGGGGGACGCCTCCTACGAGCAGTACTTC. It is translated as CASSYGGDASYEQYF.

The chain joins TRBV25-1 to TRBJ1-2; no clear D. V was trimmed by 2 bases and J by 4 bases, leaving 11 bases between them. The CDR3 runs 14 residues. Germline V gene sequence: CDR1 MGHDK, CDR2 SYGVNS. The CDR3 DNA reads as TGTGCCAGCAGTGAAAGCCATGGGAGCTATGGCTACACCTTC. This gives the protein CASSESHGSYGYTF.

The chain uses TRBV7-6 and TRBJ1-3, with no clear D. The CDR3 is made up of 14 amino acids. Germline CDR1 is SGHVS and CDR2 is FNYEAQ. V lost 5 bases and J 0 bases, leaving 8 bases between the germline ends. The CDR3 here is CASSPGNSGNTIYF. The DNA of the CDR3 is TGTGCCAGCAGCCCAGGCAACTCTGGAAACACCATATATTTT.

This clone has only one observation. The rearrangement joins TRBV19 to TRBJ1-5, with D perhaps matching TRBD1 (6 bases). Germline CDR1 reads LNHDA; CDR2 reads SQIVND (reference sequence). Trimming removed 6 bases at V and 1 base at J, with 19 bases between. CDR3 length: 17 residues. CDR3 region: CASRDRSKALSNQPQHF. CDR3 coding DNA: TGTGCCAGTAGGGACAGAAGTAAAGCCTTAAGCAATCAGCCCCAGCATTTT.

V is TRBV5-1 and J is TRBJ2-7; TRBD1 agrees at 7 bases. Per the germline V gene, CDR1 is SGHRS and CDR2 is YFSETQ. V lost 3 bases to trimming and J lost 4 bases; unmatched junction nucleotides: 10. This CDR3 region has 15 residues. The DNA of the CDR3 is TGCGCCAGCAGCTCATTACAGGGGTCCGGGTACGAGCAGTACTTC. Protein: CASSSLQGSGYEQYF.